What follows are 25 T cell receptor beta chains derived from one specimen sequenced in a study of metastatic and nonmetastatic thyroid tumors. Every patient was untreated before thyroid surgery. Via MiXCR, TCRdb re-called the PCR reads. The data show about 70,000 clones, less than 20% seen once. The source material was blood. These receptors all come from a female donor with papillary thyroid cancer or a benign thyroid nodule (not recorded which). Some clones in this sample may be carry-over from other donors' samples.

This clone was detected ten times or more. The gene calls are TRBV13 and TRBJ2-7; 8 bases line up with TRBD1. The CDR3 is 14 residues long. Trimming at V came to 5 bases and at J to 4 bases, leaving 7 bases not matched to a gene. Germline CDR1 and CDR2: PRHDT and FYEKMQ (reference sequence). The CDR3 is CASSARDRRYEQYF. CDR3 DNA sequence: TGTGCCAGCAGCGCTAGGGACAGGAGGTACGAGCAGTACTTC.

This clone occurred many times. The rearrangement links TRBV2 to TRBJ2-3, with D hard to call. The CDR3 length is 14 residues. Per the germline V gene, CDR1 is SNHLY and CDR2 is FYNNEI. V lost 6 bases, J lost 0 bases, and 10 bases lay in between. The CDR3 DNA sequence: TGTGCCAGCAGGCTCCCGACTAGCACAGATACGCAGTATTTT. It encodes CASRLPTSTDTQYF. The whole variable domain, filled in from reference TRBV2 and TRBJ2-3, reads EPEVTQTPSHQVTQMGQEVILRCVPISNHLYFYWYRQILGQKVEFLVSFYNNEISEKSEIFDDQFSVERPDGSNFTLKIRSTKLEDSAMYFCASRLPTSTDTQYFGPGTRLTVL.

This sequence joins TRBV19 and TRBJ2-7, with D possibly being TRBD1 (5 bases). V was pared by 1 base and J by 2 bases, with 12 bases between. The CDR3 is 15 amino acids. Germline assignment: CDR1 LNHDA and CDR2 SQIVND (reference sequence). CDR3 coding DNA: TGTGCCAGTAGTATAGGAACAGGTCTTACCTACGAGCAGTACTTC. It encodes CASSIGTGLTYEQYF.

Many counts were recorded for this clone. V gene TRBV30 combines with J gene TRBJ2-1, with 11 bases fitting TRBD2. Germline V gene sequence: CDR1 GTSNPN, CDR2 SVGIG (reference sequence). V shed 5 bases, J shed 5 bases, and the junction held 5 bases outside the gene matches. CDR3 length: 14 amino acids. The CDR3 DNA sequence: TGTGCCTGGTTCCTAGCGGGAGGAAACAATGAGCAGTTCTTC. Amino acid sequence: CAWFLAGGNNEQFF.

This clone has a count of ten or more. The J gene is TRBJ2-7, the V gene TRBV7-9, with 14 positions matching TRBD2. This CDR3 region has 16 residues. The germline gives CDR1 SEHNR, CDR2 FQNEAQ (reference sequence). V shed 2 bases, J shed 7 bases, and the junction held 7 bases outside the gene matches. The CDR3 is CASSLRGLAGENEQYF. CDR3 coding DNA: TGTGCCAGCAGCTTAAGGGGACTAGCGGGAGAGAATGAGCAGTACTTC.

This clone is a singleton in its sample. The chain couples TRBV5-6 to TRBJ1-1; 12 bases align to TRBD1. CDR3 size: 14 residues. V trimming: 2 bases; J trimming: 6 bases; junction bases outside the gene matches: 2. CDR1 is SGHDT and CDR2 is YYEEEE in the germline V gene. CDR3 nucleotides: TGTGCCAGCAGCTTCCGGGACAGGGGGCCTGAAGCTTTCTTT. This codes for CASSFRDRGPEAFF.

This clone was detected many times. The rearrangement uses TRBV2 and TRBJ2-4, with D hard to call. Germline V CDR1 and CDR2: SNHLY, FYNNEI. V lost 0 bases, J lost 3 bases, and 18 bases lay in between. The CDR3 consists of 18 residues. The CDR3 nucleotides read TGTGCCAGCAGTGAAGCGCTTGTCCCTCTGTCGGGCAAAAACATTCAGTACTTC. Encoded protein: CASSEALVPLSGKNIQYF.

This clone appeared many times. V is TRBV18 and J is TRBJ1-3; 8 bases line up with TRBD1. Germline CDR1 is KGHSH and CDR2 is LQKENI. Losses at the gene ends were 1 base for V and 4 bases for J; bases not matched to a gene: 9. This CDR3 contains 17 residues. This CDR3 is CASSPQRQGNRGNTIYF. For the CDR3, the DNA is TGTGCCAGCTCACCACAGCGACAGGGGAATAGGGGAAACACCATATATTTT.

About this clone: Its ends do not fully match the called genes, so a read error is possible. The J gene is TRBJ2-2, the V gene TRBV20-1, with TRBD1 matching 7 bases. Germline V gene data show CDR1 as DFQATT and CDR2 as SNEGSKA (reference sequence). CDR3 length equals 13 residues. The CDR3 coding sequence is TGCAGCGTGACAGGGAGAAACACCGGGGATCTGTTTTTT. Translated: CSVTGRNTGDLFF.

This clone appeared many times. CDR3 nucleotides: TGTGCCAGTAGCGGACTAGCGGCAACCTACGAGCAGTACTTC. This codes for CASSGLAATYEQYF. The chain combines TRBV19 with TRBJ2-7; TRBD2 matches 10 bases. The germline V gene encodes CDR1 LNHDA and CDR2 SQIVND (reference sequence). J lost 2 bases, V lost 6 bases, and 4 bases had no gene match. This CDR3 is built from 14 residues.

This clone has a count of ten or more. This rearrangement joins TRBV19 to TRBJ2-7; D possibly corresponds to TRBD1 (6 bases). V lost 0 bases, J lost 4 bases, and 13 bases lay in between. Per the germline V gene, CDR1 is LNHDA and CDR2 is SQIVND (reference sequence). CDR3 length: 15 amino acids. As DNA, the CDR3 is TGTGCCAGTAGTATAGAGCTAGGGGGAGCATACGAGCAGTACTTC. Protein: CASSIELGGAYEQYF.

The chain carries TRBV11-3 and TRBJ2-5; D not resolved. This CDR3 comprises 12 residues. CDR1 and CDR2 (germline): SGHNT, YENEEA. Trimming cost V 2 bases and J 4 bases, with 5 bases left between them. The CDR3 DNA reads as TGTGCCAGCAGCTTAAAGGGAGAGACCCAGTACTTC. Translating it yields CASSLKGETQYF. The full variable domain, its missing parts supplied by reference TRBV11-3 and TRBJ2-5, is EAGVVQSPRYKIIEKKQPVAFWCNPISGHNTLYWYLQNLGQGPELLIRYENEEAVDDSQLPKDRFSAERLKGVDSTLKIQPAELGDSAVYLCASSLKGETQYFGPGTRLLVL.

This clone was picked up many times. The chain has TRBV11-3 and TRBJ2-2; TRBD2 aligns across 8 bases. Looked up from germline, CDR1 is SGHNT and CDR2 is YENEEA. This CDR3 contains 15 residues. J was trimmed by 3 bases and V by 5 bases; bases with no gene match: 5. DNA of the CDR3: TGTGCCAGCAGCCGCGGGACTAGTTACACCGGGGAGCTGTTTTTT. It is translated as CASSRGTSYTGELFF.

This clone has ten or more counts. V and J are TRBV11-1 and TRBJ1-2; no definite D call. CDR3 length: 17 residues. Trimming cost V 1 base and J 4 bases, with 19 bases left between them. Germline CDR1 and CDR2: SGHAT and FQDESV (reference sequence). As DNA, the CDR3 is TGTGCCAGCAGCTTAGATGACCCTCGGCACAGCGGCTATGGCTACACCTTC. Translated, it gives CASSLDDPRHSGYGYTF.

Many counts were recorded for this clone. This chain links TRBV2 with TRBJ2-1; 9 bases line up with TRBD2. The germline gives CDR1 SNHLY, CDR2 FYNNEI. Trimming removed 3 bases from V and 9 bases from J; junction bases left unmatched: 6. The CDR3 is 14 residues long. The CDR3 here is CASSDILAGTEQFF. In DNA, the CDR3 is TGTGCCAGCAGTGACATCCTAGCGGGAACTGAGCAGTTCTTC.

The chain employs TRBV12-3 or TRBV12-4 and TRBJ2-5, with D hard to call. The V gene lost 3 bases and the J gene lost 4 bases, with 9 bases spanning the gap. The length of the CDR3 is 13 residues. CDR3 residues: CASSLGMLETQYF. For the CDR3, the DNA is TGTGCCAGCAGTTTGGGGATGTTAGAGACCCAGTACTTC.

This clone was counted ten times or more. Relative to the germline gene, one junction end is altered; a read error may explain this. The gene calls are TRBV7-7 and TRBJ2-3; 12 nucleotides align to TRBD2. The CDR3 consists of 16 residues. CDR1 is SSHAT, CDR2 FNYEAQ, per germline (reference sequence). The CDR3 DNA reads as TGTGCTAGCAGCTTAGCTAGCGGGAGGGGAGTAGATACGCAGTATTTT. Translated: CASSLASGRGVDTQYF.

This clone was seen a single time. Relative to the germline gene, one junction end is altered; a read error may explain this. The chain links TRBV3-1 to TRBJ2-2; 7 nucleotides align to TRBD2. The CDR3 is made up of 15 amino acids. Germline V gene lookup returns CDR1 LGHDT and CDR2 YNNKEL (reference sequence). DNA of the CDR3: TGTGCCAGCAGCCAACTAGCGGTGAACGCCGGGGAGCTGTTTTTT. This codes for CASSQLAVNAGELFF. The full variable domain, completed using reference TRBV3-1 and TRBJ2-2, is DTAVSQTPKYLVTQMGNDKSIKCEQNLGHDTMYWYKQDSKKFLKIMFSYNNKELIINETVPNRFSPKSPDKAHLNLHINSLELGDSAVYFCASSQLAVNAGELFFGEGSRLTVL.

The table lists this clone with a few counts. J is TRBJ1-4 and V is TRBV5-6, with D possibly being TRBD1 (6 bases). CDR1 and CDR2 from the germline V gene are SGHDT and YYEEEE. V dropped 4 bases and J dropped 0 bases, with 16 bases sitting between them. The CDR3 is made up of 17 amino acids. CDR3 DNA: TGTGCCAGCAGCCCATGGACAGACTTTGCAACTAATGAAAAACTGTTTTTT. The encoded protein is CASSPWTDFATNEKLFF.

On this clone: One junction end does not reproduce the germline sequence, and a read error may be involved. The chain recombines TRBV19 with TRBJ1-3, with a tentative D call TRBD1 (5 bases). CDR3 length: 16 residues. Per germline, CDR1 LNHDA and CDR2 SQIVND (reference sequence). The CDR3 spells CASSIDLWGPGDTIYF. CDR3 nucleotides: TGTGCCAGTAGTATAGATCTCTGGGGACCTGGAGACACCATATATTTT.

In this sample, this clone turned up many times. The chain's CDR3 is CSARKSGDGYEQYF. The CDR3 DNA reads TGCAGTGCTAGAAAGTCAGGTGATGGCTACGAGCAGTACTTC. The chain couples TRBV20-1 to TRBJ2-7, with D unresolved. The V end lost 2 bases, the J end lost 3 bases, and 14 bases lay between the germline ends. The CDR3 loop spans 14 amino acids. Germline CDR1 reads DFQATT; CDR2 reads SNEGSKA (reference sequence).

The table lists this clone with many counts. This chain uses TRBV9 with TRBJ2-7; 10 bases align to TRBD1. CDR3 length: 16 residues. Trimming at V came to 0 bases and at J to 3 bases, leaving 6 bases not matched to a gene. Germline CDR1 SGDLS, CDR2 YYNGEE. The chain's CDR3 is CASSVAGQGTLYEQYF. The CDR3 nucleotides are TGTGCCAGCAGCGTAGCGGGACAGGGGACCCTCTACGAGCAGTACTTC. Full variable domain (missing parts from reference TRBV9 and TRBJ2-7): DSGVTQTPKHLITATGQRVTLRCSPRSGDLSVYWYQQSLDQGLQFLIQYYNGEERAKGNILERFSAQQFPDLHSELNLSSLELGDSALYFCASSVAGQGTLYEQYFGPGTRLTVT.

In its sample, this clone was seen many times. V is TRBV19 and J is TRBJ2-5; TRBD2 is a possible D gene (6 bases). Germline-derived CDR1 and CDR2 are LNHDA and SQIVND (reference sequence). CDR3 length: 14 residues. V gave up 1 base and J gave up 5 bases, with 11 bases separating them. CDR3 residues: CASSIAAGGETQYF. DNA for the CDR3: TGTGCCAGTAGTATAGCAGCGGGTGGGGAGACCCAGTACTTC.

This clone showed up many times. The J gene is TRBJ1-5, the V gene TRBV28, with TRBD1 matching over 11 bases. Germline V gives CDR1 MDHEN, CDR2 SYDVKM. V lost 2 bases, J lost 9 bases, and 6 bases stayed unmatched. CDR3 length: 15 amino acids. CDR3 amino acids: CASSLRDRGFGPQHF. The CDR3 DNA follows: TGTGCCAGCAGTTTACGGGACAGGGGGTTTGGGCCCCAGCATTTT.

At least ten counts were recorded for this clone. The V gene is TRBV5-1, the J gene TRBJ1-5, with a tentative D call TRBD1 (5 bases). The CDR3 has 14 amino acids. The germline gives CDR1 SGHRS, CDR2 YFSETQ. V was shortened by 0 bases and J by 4 bases, with 8 bases between the two germline ends. The CDR3 loop reads CASSLGGGNQPQHF. The CDR3 region has the DNA TGCGCCAGCAGCTTGGGTGGGGGGAATCAGCCCCAGCATTTT. The variable domain in full, completed from reference TRBV5-1 and TRBJ1-5, reads KAGVTQTPRYLIKTRGQQVTLSCSPISGHRSVSWYQQTPGQGLQFLFEYFSETQRNKGNFPGRFSGRQFSNSRSEMNVSTLELGDSALYLCASSLGGGNQPQHFGDGTRLSIL.